This T cell receptor (beta chain) was recovered during a study of beta chain features in type 1 diabetes. The sequenced template was cDNA made from the entire isolated RNA. Assay used: immunoSEQ multiplex PCR; TCRdb lists only in-frame clones, some missing. The sample lists hundreds of thousands of clones; roughly 8% were seen once. V lost 2 bases and J 2 bases, leaving 13 bases between the germline ends. This CDR3 has 16 residues. Looked up from germline, CDR1 is SGDLS and CDR2 is YYNGEE. Sequenced sample: central memory CD4+ T cells from blood. The origin of this receptor is a woman younger than 30 in good health. The chain has TRBV9 and TRBJ2-2, with D possibly TRBD2 on 5 matching bases. The CDR3, as DNA: TGTGCCAGCAGCGTTTCAGGAGGACTTAACACCGGGGAGCTGTTTTTT. It codes for CASSVSGGLNTGELFF.